This TCR beta chain was sequenced in a study of neurological immune-mediated disorders. Whole-study results and caveats: Multiple sclerosis was found to have the least TCR clonal expansion, below healthy controls, and HTLV-1-associated myelopathy the most. The repertoires of 18 of 34 multiple sclerosis patients were placed by phylogenetic grouping in a single related-CDR3 cluster, which may be a signature.

Ten or more counts support this clonotype. What it binds is unknown. The unsorted libraries were produced from 2 million PBMCs held at -80 C. The CDR3 totals 16 residues. The V segment lost 4 bases and the J segment 5 bases; nucleotides outside the gene matches: 10. Germline assignment: CDR1 SEHNR and CDR2 FQNEAQ (reference sequence). TCRdb ran MiXCR on the 5' RACE reads and lists one entry per CDR3 protein. This sample has about 88,000 distinct CDR3 sequences; around 3.3% occur once, and the top ten carry around 6%. The TCR sequence derives from a woman aged 18-29 years with multiple sclerosis. The chain carries TRBV7-9 and TRBJ2-3; 9 bases match TRBD1. Sequenced sample: PBMCs. The CDR3 DNA is TGTGCCAGCAGCTGGCCGGACAGGGGAACTGGAGATACGCAGTATTTT. Residues: CASSWPDRGTGDTQYF.